What follows are 24 T cell receptor beta chains derived from one specimen sequenced in a study of PD-L1 blockade in urothelial cancer (dated by TCRdb to about 2017). The library was produced with the immunoSEQ multiplex PCR assay. What TCRdb holds here is the immuneACCESS table cut down to in-frame rearrangements. Part of the clones is not present; checked against another copy, under half of the missing clones reflect an unresolved V gene, and the others are unexplained. Within this sample are 27,000 or so clones, with approximately 86% of them counted one time only. The top ten hold approximately 2% of the sample. This specimen consisted of PBMCs, obtained around atezolizumab (anti-PD-L1) treatment. Receptor source: a man aged 50 to 59 with urothelial cancer.

This sequence joins TRBV12-5 and TRBJ2-3, with 8 bases that match TRBD2. V shed 1 base and J 5 bases; nucleotides not matched to a gene: 8. In germline, CDR1 is LGHNT, CDR2 FRNRAP. This CDR3 comprises 16 residues. Here the CDR3 reads CASGLGLARDGDTQYF. The CDR3 DNA is TGTGCTAGTGGTTTGGGACTAGCGAGGGACGGAGATACGCAGTATTTT.

The chain joins TRBV6-1 to TRBJ2-2; no reliable D call. The germline V and J ends were trimmed by 6 bases and 0 bases, with 8 bases remaining between them. The CDR3 sequence is 14 residues long. Germline loops: CDR1 MNHNS, CDR2 SASEGT. The DNA of the CDR3 is TGTGCCAGCAGCCCCAGAACGAACACCGGGGAGCTGTTTTTT. This gives the protein CASSPRTNTGELFF.

This rearrangement joins TRBV18 to TRBJ2-3, with 7 bases identical to TRBD1. CDR3 length: 14 residues. From germline, CDR1 is KGHSH and CDR2 LQKENI. V shed 4 bases, J shed 6 bases, and the junction held 7 bases outside the gene matches. The CDR3 nucleotides are TGTGCCAGCTCACGCCGGCAGGGGGACGATACGCAGTATTTT. It codes for CASSRRQGDDTQYF.

The rearrangement links TRBV4-1 to TRBJ2-7, with TRBD2 identical over 7 bases. V lost 1 base and J lost 4; bases outside the gene matches: 7. The CDR3 consists of 15 residues. Germline lookup yields CDR1 MGHRA and CDR2 YSYEKL. CDR3 in DNA: TGCGCCAGCAGCCAAGGGCGGGAGCCGGGGTACGAGCAGTACTTC. Translating it yields CASSQGREPGYEQYF.

The J gene is TRBJ1-2, the V gene TRBV5-4; no clear D. This CDR3 is built from 14 residues. In germline, CDR1 is SGHNT, CDR2 YYREEE (reference sequence). Trimming stripped 4 bases from V and 1 base from J, with 11 bases between. The CDR3 sequence: CASSPEVVNYGYTF. The CDR3 DNA reads as TGTGCCAGCAGCCCCGAGGTGGTTAACTATGGCTACACCTTC. Combining the CDR3 with reference TRBV5-4 and TRBJ1-2 gives the whole variable domain ETGVTQSPTHLIKTRGQQVTLRCSSQSGHNTVSWYQQALGQGPQFIFQYYREEENGRGNFPPRFSGLQFPNYSSELNVNALELDDSALYLCASSPEVVNYGYTFGSGTRLTVV.

The CDR3, as DNA: TGTGCCAGCATCCCCCCCAGCGGGGCTACCTACGAGCAGTACTTC. The encoded protein is CASIPPSGATYEQYF. The chain links TRBV7-2 to TRBJ2-7; 7 bases line up with TRBD2. Germline CDR1 SGHTA, CDR2 FQGNSA. This CDR3 region has 15 residues. Unmatched junction bases numbered 11, after V lost 7 bases and J lost 2 bases.

The rearrangement uses TRBV5-5 and TRBJ2-7; 9 bases map to TRBD1. The CDR3 totals 19 residues. V lost 4 bases, J lost 6 bases, and 23 bases stayed unmatched. Germline CDR1 is SGHKS and CDR2 is YYEKEE (reference sequence). CDR3 in amino acids: CASSTRDRVGVGLGTEQYF. In nucleotides, the CDR3 is TGTGCCAGCAGCACCAGGGACAGGGTAGGTGTGGGTCTTGGTACCGAGCAGTACTTC.

CDR3 in amino acids: CASSQAGTRAYEQYF. Here the CDR3 DNA reads TGCGCCAGCAGCCAAGCCGGGACTAGAGCCTACGAGCAGTACTTC. The chain recombines TRBV4-3 with TRBJ2-7; 8 nucleotides match TRBD2. CDR1 LGHNA and CDR2 YSLEER come from the germline V gene. This CDR3 comprises 15 residues. The trim removed 1 base at V and 2 bases at J, leaving 4 bases unmatched.

The rearrangement uses TRBV9 and TRBJ2-2; perhaps TRBD1 as D (6 bases). Trimming left V 2 bases short and J 4 bases short, with 15 bases between. CDR3 size: 16 residues. Germline V lookup: CDR1 SGDLS, CDR2 YYNGEE. This CDR3 reads CASSVSGTLATGELFF. The CDR3 DNA follows: TGTGCCAGCAGCGTTTCCGGGACACTTGCCACCGGGGAGCTGTTTTTT.

J is TRBJ2-1 and V is TRBV9, with a tentative D call TRBD2 (7 bases). Per the germline V gene, CDR1 is SGDLS and CDR2 is YYNGEE. The CDR3 has 18 amino acids. Trimming took 3 bases from V and 0 from J, leaving 19 bases between them. CDR3 sequence reads: CASSAGGLEVGSYNEQFF. The CDR3 DNA follows: TGTGCCAGCAGCGCCGGGGGGCTGGAGGTGGGCTCCTACAATGAGCAGTTCTTC.

This chain uses TRBV19 with TRBJ2-2, with a weak D call TRBD1 (6 bases). CDR1 and CDR2 (germline): LNHDA, SQIVND (reference sequence). There are 14 residues in the CDR3. Between the trimmed V and J ends, which lost 7 bases and 3 bases, there was a span of 12 bases. The CDR3 DNA follows: TGTGCCAGTATGGGACACCAATACACCGGGGAGCTGTTTTTT. This encodes CASMGHQYTGELFF.

The chain carries TRBV30 and TRBJ1-1; D not certain. CDR1 and CDR2 from the germline V gene are GTSNPN and SVGIG (reference sequence). Trimming pared 4 bases from V and 7 bases from J, leaving 10 bases between. The CDR3 covers 11 residues. The CDR3: CAWTGGIEAFF. DNA for the CDR3: TGTGCCTGGACCGGAGGGATTGAAGCTTTCTTT.

V and J are TRBV5-5 and TRBJ2-7; 7 bases map to TRBD2. J gave up 4 bases and V 0 bases, and 7 bases lay outside the gene matches. Germline CDR1 reads SGHKS; CDR2 reads YYEKEE (reference sequence). This CDR3 is 15 amino acids long. The CDR3 DNA follows: TGTGCCAGCAGCTTGGGCGGGGGAGGAGTGTACGAGCAGTACTTC. Protein: CASSLGGGGVYEQYF.

This clone was seen just once. The V and J genes are TRBV28 and TRBJ2-2; TRBD2 matches 7 bases. The CDR3 loop spans 15 amino acids. The V segment lost 1 base and the J segment 6 bases; nucleotides outside the gene matches: 5. Germline V gives CDR1 MDHEN, CDR2 SYDVKM. The CDR3 reads CASSLSGGDSGELFF. CDR3 DNA: TGTGCCAGCAGTTTATCGGGGGGAGACTCCGGGGAGCTGTTTTTT.

The DNA of the CDR3 is TGTGCCAGCAGCGTAGAGAAGCCGGGGTCCTACAATGAGCAGTTCTTC. The encoded protein is CASSVEKPGSYNEQFF. The rearrangement joins TRBV9 to TRBJ2-1, with a tentative D call TRBD2 (5 bases). From germline, CDR1 is SGDLS and CDR2 YYNGEE. CDR3 length: 16 residues. V lost 0 bases to trimming and J lost 1 base, with 11 bases between them.

This chain uses TRBV11-3 with TRBJ2-1, with 11 bases that match TRBD2. CDR3 length: 13 amino acids. Germline V lookup: CDR1 SGHNT, CDR2 YENEEA. V lost 4 bases to trimming and J lost 9 bases; unmatched junction nucleotides: 2. CDR3 region: CASSSGLAAEQFF. CDR3 sequence (DNA): TGTGCCAGCAGCTCGGGACTAGCGGCTGAGCAGTTCTTC.

The chain recombines TRBV9 with TRBJ2-3; TRBD2 is a possible D gene (6 bases). V was clipped by 0 bases and J by 7 bases, with 18 bases between them. Germline V CDR1 and CDR2: SGDLS, YYNGEE. The CDR3 loop spans 16 amino acids. Written as DNA, the CDR3 is TGTGCCAGCAGCGTAGGAGGAGCGGGTGCCCTTTATACGCAGTATTTT. It specifies CASSVGGAGALYTQYF. The full variable domain, in which reference TRBV9 and TRBJ2-3 provide the parts outside the CDR3, is DSGVTQTPKHLITATGQRVTLRCSPRSGDLSVYWYQQSLDQGLQFLIQYYNGEERAKGNILERFSAQQFPDLHSELNLSSLELGDSALYFCASSVGGAGALYTQYFGPGTRLTVL.

This clone came up once. The chain couples TRBV10-2 to TRBJ2-5, with a tentative D call TRBD2 (6 bases). The CDR3 is made up of 14 amino acids. Germline V lookup: CDR1 WSHSY, CDR2 SAAADI. Deletions cut 6 bases from V and 1 base from J, with 12 bases between. In DNA, the CDR3 is TGCGCCAGCAGACGTGCGGGGCCCCAAGAGACCCAGTACTTC. This gives the protein CASRRAGPQETQYF.

V gene TRBV10-1 combines with J gene TRBJ2-3, with 8 bases lining up with TRBD1. Germline CDR1 reads WNHNN; CDR2 reads SYGVQD (reference sequence). This CDR3 region has 14 residues. Germline trimming cut 6 bases from V and 0 bases from J; bases unmatched to any gene: 2. In DNA form, the CDR3 reads TGCGCCAGCAGCCGGACAGGGAGCACAGATACGCAGTATTTT. This gives the protein CASSRTGSTDTQYF.

The chain has TRBV2 and TRBJ2-7; 10 nucleotides align to TRBD2. Germline CDR1 SNHLY, CDR2 FYNNEI. CDR3 length: 13 residues. The V and J ends lost 11 bases and 0 bases, in that order; junction bases with no gene match: 4. The DNA of the CDR3 is TGTGCCGGAGCTAGCGGGAGCTCCTACGAGCAGTACTTC. This sequence encodes CAGASGSSYEQYF.

The genes are TRBV25-1 and TRBJ2-2, with 11 bases that match TRBD1. J was trimmed by 2 bases and V by 4 bases; bases with no gene match: 6. Germline V gene sequence: CDR1 MGHDK, CDR2 SYGVNS. CDR3 length: 17 amino acids. CDR3 amino acids: CASSVGTGGVNTGELFF. The CDR3 bases are TGTGCCAGCAGTGTCGGGACAGGGGGGGTTAACACCGGGGAGCTGTTTTTT.

This rearrangement joins TRBV19 to TRBJ1-2; 7 bases match TRBD1. Per germline, CDR1 LNHDA and CDR2 SQIVND (reference sequence). The CDR3 is 12 residues long. V shed 5 bases, J shed 7 bases, and the junction held 4 bases outside the gene matches. The CDR3 DNA reads TGTGCCAGTAGTGTTTCAGGGGGTGGCTACACCTTC. Translation: CASSVSGGGYTF. Full variable domain (rest looked up from reference TRBV19 and TRBJ1-2): DGGITQSPKYLFRKEGQNVTLSCEQNLNHDAMYWYRQDPGQGLRLIYYSQIVNDFQKGDIAEGYSVSREKKESFPLTVTSAQKNPTAFYLCASSVSGGGYTFGSGTRLTVV.

V usage is TRBV7-2 and J usage is TRBJ2-7, with D tentatively TRBD2 (5 bases). Trimming left V 3 bases short and J 6 bases short, with 18 bases between. The CDR3 has 15 amino acids. CDR1 and CDR2 (germline): SGHTA, FQGNSA. CDR3 amino acids: CASSLLLALGSEQYF. Written as DNA, the CDR3 is TGTGCCAGCAGCTTGCTTCTCGCGTTGGGGAGCGAGCAGTACTTC.

V is TRBV9 and J is TRBJ2-5; 11 nucleotides align to TRBD2. The trim removed 1 base at V and 5 bases at J, leaving 4 bases unmatched. The CDR3 covers 15 residues. CDR1 is SGDLS and CDR2 is YYNGEE in the germline V gene. CDR3 sequence reads: CASSVLASGGETQYF. DNA for the CDR3: TGTGCCAGCAGCGTACTGGCTAGCGGGGGGGAGACCCAGTACTTC. The full variable domain, with the rest looked up from reference TRBV9 and TRBJ2-5, is DSGVTQTPKHLITATGQRVTLRCSPRSGDLSVYWYQQSLDQGLQFLIQYYNGEERAKGNILERFSAQQFPDLHSELNLSSLELGDSALYFCASSVLASGGETQYFGPGTRLLVL.